This TCR beta chain originates from a study of CXCR3-negative and CXCR3-positive naive CD8 T cells. Study-wide points: Against CXCR3-negative naive cells, CXCR3-positive naive cells showed more hydrophobic TRB CDR3s.

The CDR3 length is 13 residues. Germline V CDR1 and CDR2: SQVTM, ANQGSEA. Details on this clonotype: As yet, its antigen is unknown.

5' RACE that incorporated UMI labels was used to prepare the TRB cDNA libraries. From its re-call of the 5' RACE reads, TCRdb lists each CDR3 protein once, without DNA. In all, the sample yields more than 100,000 distinct CDR3 sequences. The chain combines TRBV29-1 with TRBJ2-3; TCRdb reports TRBD1, a call that lacks DNA to check it against. The sequence came from a human donor in good health. Some clones in this sample may be carry-over from other donors' samples. Sample: naive CXCR3+ CD8+ T cells from blood. As to subset: CD45RO-CCR7+CD27+CD95- naive CD8+ T cells expressing CXCR3 (TNR3+). The CDR3 reads CSVEPPAWDTQYF.